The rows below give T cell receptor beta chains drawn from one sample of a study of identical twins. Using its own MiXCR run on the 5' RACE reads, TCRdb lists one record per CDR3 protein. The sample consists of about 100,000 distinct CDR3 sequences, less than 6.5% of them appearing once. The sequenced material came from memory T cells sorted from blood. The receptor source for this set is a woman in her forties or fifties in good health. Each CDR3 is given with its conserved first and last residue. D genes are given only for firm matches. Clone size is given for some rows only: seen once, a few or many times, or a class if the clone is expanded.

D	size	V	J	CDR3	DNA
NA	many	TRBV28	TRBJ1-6	CASSFQGRNNSPLHF	TGTGCCAGCAGTTTCCAGGGGCGAAATAATTCACCCCTCCACTTT
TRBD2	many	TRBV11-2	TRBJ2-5	CASSLSSGGLPETQYF	TGTGCCAGCAGCTTATCTAGCGGGGGACTCCCAGAGACCCAGTACTTC
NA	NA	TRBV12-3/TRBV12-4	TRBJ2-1	CASSLVVGAGNEQFF	TGTGCCAGCAGTTTAGTTGTCGGAGCCGGGAATGAGCAGTTCTTC
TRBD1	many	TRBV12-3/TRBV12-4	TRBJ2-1	CASSLTPAGTGLINEQFF	TGTGCCAGCAGTTTAACCCCCGCGGGGACAGGGTTGATAAATGAGCAGTTCTTC
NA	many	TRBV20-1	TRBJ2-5	CSARHVEQETQYF	TGCAGTGCTAGACACGTAGAACAAGAGACCCAGTACTTC
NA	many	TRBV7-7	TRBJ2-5	CASSPLGSGETQYF	TGTGCTAGCAGCCCCCTGGGGAGCGGAGAGACCCAGTACTTC
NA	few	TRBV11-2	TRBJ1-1	CASSLGGGGRTTEAFF	TGTGCCAGCAGCTTAGGGGGGGGAGGGAGGACCACTGAAGCTTTCTTT
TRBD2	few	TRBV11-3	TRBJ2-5	CASSPRLAGGPQETQYF	TGTGCCAGCAGCCCCCGACTAGCGGGAGGGCCCCAAGAGACCCAGTACTTC
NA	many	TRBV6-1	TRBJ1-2	CASSSRTKSNYGYTF	TGTGCCAGCAGTTCCAGGACAAAGAGTAACTATGGCTACACCTTC
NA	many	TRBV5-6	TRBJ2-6	CASSLVSPGANVLTF	TGTGCCAGCAGCTTGGTGTCCCCGGGGGCCAACGTCCTGACTTTC
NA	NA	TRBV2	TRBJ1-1	CASRFTATEAFF	TGTGCCAGCAGGTTCACGGCCACTGAAGCTTTCTTT
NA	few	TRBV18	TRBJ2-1	CASSVDSPNEQFF	TGTGCCAGCTCAGTAGACAGCCCCAATGAGCAGTTCTTC
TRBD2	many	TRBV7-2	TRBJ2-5	CASSFFGGRGETQYF	TGTGCCAGCAGCTTTTTCGGCGGGAGAGGAGAGACCCAGTACTTC
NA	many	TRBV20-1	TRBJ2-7	CSALPETGLEQYF	TGCAGTGCCCTTCCGGAGACAGGCCTCGAGCAGTACTTC
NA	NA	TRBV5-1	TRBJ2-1	CASSLDASSYHEQFF	TGCGCCAGCAGCTTGGATGCAAGCTCCTACCATGAGCAGTTCTTC
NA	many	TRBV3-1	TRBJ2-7	CASSRRGPYEQYF	TGTGCCAGCAGCCGGCGGGGCCCCTACGAGCAGTACTTC
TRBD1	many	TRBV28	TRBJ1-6	CASSSPGQGTGSPLHF	TGTGCCAGCAGTTCGCCGGGACAGGGGACTGGTTCACCCCTCCACTTT
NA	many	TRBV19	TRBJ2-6	CASTVELSISGANVLTF	TGTGCCAGTACTGTCGAGTTATCAATCTCTGGGGCCAACGTCCTGACTTTC
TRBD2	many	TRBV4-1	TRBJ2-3	CASSQVGTGGGDTQYF	TGCGCCAGCAGCCAAGTAGGCACGGGAGGGGGAGATACGCAGTATTTT
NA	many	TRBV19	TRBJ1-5	CASSTGVNRVKGNQPQHF	TGTGCCAGTAGTACGGGGGTTAATAGGGTCAAAGGCAATCAGCCCCAGCATTTT
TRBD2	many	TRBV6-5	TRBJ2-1	CASRKSGSKNNEQFF	TGTGCCAGCAGAAAAAGCGGGAGTAAGAACAATGAGCAGTTCTTC
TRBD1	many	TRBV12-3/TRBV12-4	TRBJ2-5	CASSLLIPGQGTQETQYF	TGTGCCAGCAGCTTATTAATCCCGGGACAGGGGACCCAAGAGACCCAGTACTTC
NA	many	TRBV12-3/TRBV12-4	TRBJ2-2	CASSPGRLGGELFF	TGTGCCAGCAGTCCGGGCAGGTTGGGAGGGGAGCTGTTTTTT
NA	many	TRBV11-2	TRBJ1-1	CASSLSYREAFF	TGTGCCAGCAGCTTAAGTTACCGGGAAGCTTTCTTT
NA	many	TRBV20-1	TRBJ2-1	CSAREMGSQSSYNEQFF	TGCAGTGCTAGAGAGATGGGCAGTCAAAGCTCCTACAATGAGCAGTTCTTC
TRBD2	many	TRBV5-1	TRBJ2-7	CASSLEGGSSYEQYF	TGCGCCAGCAGCTTGGAGGGCGGGAGCTCCTACGAGCAGTACTTC
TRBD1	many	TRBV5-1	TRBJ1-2	CASSLGQGSFYGYTF	TGCGCCAGCAGCTTAGGACAGGGGAGCTTCTATGGCTACACCTTC
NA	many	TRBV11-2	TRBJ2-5	CASSDPRGETQYF	TGTGCCAGCAGCGACCCTCGGGGAGAGACCCAGTACTTC
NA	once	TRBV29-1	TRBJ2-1	CSVVTGTGSSYNEQFF	TGCAGCGTTGTTACCGGGACGGGGAGCTCCTACAATGAGCAGTTCTTC
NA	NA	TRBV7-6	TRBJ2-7	CASSGDDQLYEQYF	TGTGCCAGCAGCGGAGACGATCAACTCTACGAGCAGTACTTC
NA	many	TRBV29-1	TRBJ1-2	CSANAQGYGYTF	TGCAGCGCCAACGCCCAGGGCTATGGCTACACCTTC
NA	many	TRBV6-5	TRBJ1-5	CASRRDHSNQPQHF	TGTGCCAGCCGGAGGGATCATAGCAATCAGCCCCAGCATTTT
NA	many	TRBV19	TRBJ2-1	CASSAETSEQFF	TGTGCCAGTAGTGCCGAGACCAGCGAGCAGTTCTTC
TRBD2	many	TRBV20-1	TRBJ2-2	CSARDRVSGSVLFF	TGCAGTGCTAGAGATCGGGTTAGCGGGAGCGTGCTGTTTTTT
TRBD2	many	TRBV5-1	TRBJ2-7	CASSSPLAGGSYEQYF	TGCGCCAGCAGCTCTCCACTAGCGGGAGGGTCCTACGAGCAGTACTTC
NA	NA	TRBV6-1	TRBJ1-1	CASSEDWNTEAFF	TGTGCCAGCAGTGAGGACTGGAACACTGAAGCTTTCTTT